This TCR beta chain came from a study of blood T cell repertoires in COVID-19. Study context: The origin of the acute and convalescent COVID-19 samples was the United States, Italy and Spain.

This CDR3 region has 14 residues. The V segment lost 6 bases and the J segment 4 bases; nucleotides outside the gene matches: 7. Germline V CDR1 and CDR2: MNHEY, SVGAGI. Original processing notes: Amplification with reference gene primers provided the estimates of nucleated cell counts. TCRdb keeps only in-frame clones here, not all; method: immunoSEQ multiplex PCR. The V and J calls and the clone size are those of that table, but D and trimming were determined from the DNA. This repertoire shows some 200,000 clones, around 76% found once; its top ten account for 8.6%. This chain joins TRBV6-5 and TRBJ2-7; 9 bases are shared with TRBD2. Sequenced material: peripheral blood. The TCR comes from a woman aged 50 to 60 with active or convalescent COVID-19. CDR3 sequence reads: CASRAPGLAYEQYF. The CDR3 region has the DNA TGTGCCAGCAGGGCGCCGGGACTAGCTTACGAGCAGTACTTC.